This is a list of T cell receptor beta chains from one sample in a study of cytomegalovirus exposure and HLA in healthy donors. Produced via immunoSEQ multiplex PCR; TCRdb's table is partial and in-frame only. The sample gives around 160,000 clones, roughly 75% of which show up once; about 7.7% is in the top ten. The sequenced sample consisted of PBMCs. These receptors originate from a woman aged 40 to 50 in good health and CMV-seropositive. The CDR3 runs from the conserved cysteine through the conserved F or W. A D gene is named only where the DNA matches it firmly. For some rows the clone size is stated as once, few or many, or as a class when expanded; others skip it.

>-|TRBJ1-1|-|TRBV16
TGTGCCAGCAGCCAAGGACAGAGGGGTGGTGAAGCTTTCTTT
CASSQGQRGGEAFF
>-|TRBJ1-1|once|TRBV7-3
TGTGCCAGCAGCTTAAGCCTTGCAGACACTGAAGCTTTCTTT
CASSLSLADTEAFF
>-|TRBJ2-7|-|TRBV7-9
TGTGCCAGCAGCTTATTTATTTCGGACAGATACTACTCCTACGAGCAGTACTTC
CASSLFISDRYYSYEQYF
>TRBD2|TRBJ2-5|-|TRBV7-2
TGTGCCAGCAGCTCGGCGGGAGGGAGTGAGACCCAGTACTTC
CASSSAGGSETQYF
>-|TRBJ2-7|-|TRBV7-9
TGTGCCAGCAGCGCGAGCTCCTACGAGCAGTACTTC
CASSASSYEQYF
>-|TRBJ2-2|-|TRBV7-2
TGTGCCAGCAGCTTAGATCTCCAGGTGAACACCGGGGAGCTGTTTTTT
CASSLDLQVNTGELFF
>-|TRBJ1-1|-|TRBV30
TGTGCCTGGAGGGAGGACACTGAAGCTTTCTTT
CAWREDTEAFF
>-|TRBJ2-2|once|TRBV5-1
TGCGCCAGCAGCTTGGAAGGCGGGGTGAACACCGGGGAGCTGTTTTTT
CASSLEGGVNTGELFF
>-|TRBJ2-7|-|TRBV4-3
TGCGCCAGCAGCCAAGAATATCAGGGGTTGTACGAGCAGTACTTC
CASSQEYQGLYEQYF
>-|TRBJ2-2|-|TRBV4-2
TGTGCCAGCAGCCAAGACTTCCTAACCGGGGAGCTGTTTTTT
CASSQDFLTGELFF
>-|TRBJ2-3|-|TRBV7-2
TGTGCCAGCAGCTTAGATGGACTGAACACAGATACGCAGTATTTT
CASSLDGLNTDTQYF
>-|TRBJ1-1|-|TRBV5-1
TGCGCCAGCAGCTTGGGCGGGGTCCGGAACACTGAAGCTTTCTTT
CASSLGGVRNTEAFF
>TRBD1|TRBJ1-1|once|TRBV7-9
TGTGCCAGCAGCTTATTTTGGACAGGGCAAAACACTGAAGCTTTCTTT
CASSLFWTGQNTEAFF
>-|TRBJ2-3|-|TRBV4-2
TGTGCCAGCAGCCAAGGCCAGTTTGATACGCAGTATTTT
CASSQGQFDTQYF
>TRBD2|TRBJ2-7|-|TRBV15
TGTGCCACCAGCAGAGACCTAGCGGGAGGTCGCGAGCAGTACTTC
CATSRDLAGGREQYF
>-|TRBJ1-2|once|TRBV7-2
TGTGCCAGCACCCCAGGGGTGCACTATGGCTACACCTTC
CASTPGVHYGYTF
>TRBD1|TRBJ1-2|-|TRBV7-9
TGTGCCAGCAGCCGACAGGGGTCCCTTTATGGCTACACCTTC
CASSRQGSLYGYTF
>TRBD2|TRBJ2-5|-|TRBV5-5
TGTGCCAGCAGCTTGTGGACTAGCGGGTACCAAGAGACCCAGTACTTC
CASSLWTSGYQETQYF
>-|TRBJ1-1|-|TRBV27
TGTGCCAGCAGCCCGAGGGTCGGGGGTCACACTGAAGCTTTCTTT
CASSPRVGGHTEAFF
>TRBD2|TRBJ2-3|-|TRBV30
TGTGCCTGGAGTGGGGGTGCTAGCGGGGGGCGGGAAGATACGCAGTATTTT
CAWSGGASGGREDTQYF
>-|TRBJ2-1|few|TRBV15
TGTGCCACCAGCAGAGATATAGTAGAGGGCTATGAGCAGTTCTTC
CATSRDIVEGYEQFF
>-|TRBJ2-5|-|TRBV7-3
TGTGCCAGCAGCTTAGGAGGGTGGGGGAACCAAGAGACCCAGTACTTC
CASSLGGWGNQETQYF
>TRBD1|TRBJ1-2|-|TRBV28
TGTGCCAGCAGTTTGCTTGGGACAGGGACCACCAATGATGGCTACACCTTC
CASSLLGTGTTNDGYTF
>TRBD2|TRBJ2-1|-|TRBV7-9
TGTGCCAGCAGCTTTAGCCTAGCGGGTTACAATGAGCAGTTCTTC
CASSFSLAGYNEQFF
>TRBD1|TRBJ1-4|-|TRBV19
TGTGCCAGTAGTCTCGGACAGGGACTGACTAATGAAAAACTGTTTTTT
CASSLGQGLTNEKLFF
>TRBD1|TRBJ1-1|-|TRBV29-1
TGCAGCGTTGACGGGACAGGGGCCCGGAACACTGAAGCTTTCTTT
CSVDGTGARNTEAFF